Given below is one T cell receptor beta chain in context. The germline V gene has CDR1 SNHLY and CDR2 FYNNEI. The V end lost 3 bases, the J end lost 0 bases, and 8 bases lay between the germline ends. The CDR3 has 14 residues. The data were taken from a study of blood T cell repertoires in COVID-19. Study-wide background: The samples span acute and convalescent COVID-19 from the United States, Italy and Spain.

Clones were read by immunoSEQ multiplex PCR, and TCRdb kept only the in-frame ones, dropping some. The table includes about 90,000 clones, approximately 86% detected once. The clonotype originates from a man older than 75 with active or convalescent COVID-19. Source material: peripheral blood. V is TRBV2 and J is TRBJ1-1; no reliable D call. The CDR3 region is CASSDRWMNTEAFF. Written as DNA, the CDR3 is TGTGCCAGCAGTGACAGGTGGATGAACACTGAAGCTTTCTTT.